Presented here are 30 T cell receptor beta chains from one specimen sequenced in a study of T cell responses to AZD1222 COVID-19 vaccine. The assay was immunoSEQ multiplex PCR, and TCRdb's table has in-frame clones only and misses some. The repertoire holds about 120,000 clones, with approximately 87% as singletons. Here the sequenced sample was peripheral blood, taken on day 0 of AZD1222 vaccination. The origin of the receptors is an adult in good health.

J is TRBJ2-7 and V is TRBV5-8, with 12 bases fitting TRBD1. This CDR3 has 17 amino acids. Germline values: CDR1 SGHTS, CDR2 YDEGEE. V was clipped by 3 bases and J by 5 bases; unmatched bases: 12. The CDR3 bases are TGTGCCAGCAGCTCGGAGGTGGGACAGGGGGCCCTCCACGAGCAGTACTTC. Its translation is CASSSEVGQGALHEQYF.

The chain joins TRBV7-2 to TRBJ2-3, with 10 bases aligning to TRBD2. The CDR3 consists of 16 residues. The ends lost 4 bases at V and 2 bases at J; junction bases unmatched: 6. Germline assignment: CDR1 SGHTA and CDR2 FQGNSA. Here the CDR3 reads CASSSRTSGITDTQYF. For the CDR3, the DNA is TGTGCCAGCAGCTCTCGGACTAGCGGAATCACAGATACGCAGTATTTT.

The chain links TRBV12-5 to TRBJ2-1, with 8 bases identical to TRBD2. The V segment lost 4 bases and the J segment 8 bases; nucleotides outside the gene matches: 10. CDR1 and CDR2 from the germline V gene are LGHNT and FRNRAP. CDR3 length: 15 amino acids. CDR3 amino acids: CASGSLSGSGDEQFF. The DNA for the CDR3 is TGTGCTAGTGGTTCACTGAGCGGGAGCGGAGATGAGCAGTTCTTC. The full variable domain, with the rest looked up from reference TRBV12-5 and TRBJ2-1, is DARVTQTPRHKVTEMGQEVTMRCQPILGHNTVFWYRQTMMQGLELLAYFRNRAPLDDSGMPKDRFSAEMPDATLATLKIQPSEPRDSAVYFCASGSLSGSGDEQFFGPGTRLTVL.

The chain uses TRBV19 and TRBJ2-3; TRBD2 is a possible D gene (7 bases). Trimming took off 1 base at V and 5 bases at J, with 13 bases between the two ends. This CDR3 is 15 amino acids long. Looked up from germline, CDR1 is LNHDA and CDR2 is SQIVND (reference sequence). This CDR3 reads CASSIGGGAVDTQYF. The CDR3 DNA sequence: TGTGCCAGTAGTATAGGTGGGGGGGCCGTAGATACGCAGTATTTT.

CDR3 sequence: CAWSGGSGNTIYF. The CDR3 DNA reads as TGTGCCTGGAGTGGAGGCTCTGGAAACACCATATATTTT. The rearrangement uses TRBV30 and TRBJ1-3; D gene ambiguous. V dropped 1 base and J dropped 0 bases, with 4 bases sitting between them. Germline V gene sequence: CDR1 GTSNPN, CDR2 SVGIG (reference sequence). This CDR3 region has 13 residues.

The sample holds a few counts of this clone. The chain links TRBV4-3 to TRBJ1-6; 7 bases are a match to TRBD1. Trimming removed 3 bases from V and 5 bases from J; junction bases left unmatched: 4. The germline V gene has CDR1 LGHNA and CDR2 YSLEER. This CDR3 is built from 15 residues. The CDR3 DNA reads TGCGCCAGCAGCCAGGATAGGGGGCATAATTCACCCCTCCACTTT. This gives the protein CASSQDRGHNSPLHF.

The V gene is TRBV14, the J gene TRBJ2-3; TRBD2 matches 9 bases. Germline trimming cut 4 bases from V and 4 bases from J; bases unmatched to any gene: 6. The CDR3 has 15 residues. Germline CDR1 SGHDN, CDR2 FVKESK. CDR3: CASSRLAVGADTQYF. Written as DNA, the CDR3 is TGTGCCAGCAGCCGACTAGCGGTTGGGGCAGATACGCAGTATTTT.

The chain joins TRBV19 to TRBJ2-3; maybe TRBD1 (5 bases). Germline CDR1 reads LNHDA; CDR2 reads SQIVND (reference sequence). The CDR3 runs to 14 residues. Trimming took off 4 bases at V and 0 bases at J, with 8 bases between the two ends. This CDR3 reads CASSNRISTDTQYF. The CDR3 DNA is TGTGCCAGTAGTAACAGGATTAGCACAGATACGCAGTATTTT. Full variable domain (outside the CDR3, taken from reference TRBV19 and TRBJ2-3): DGGITQSPKYLFRKEGQNVTLSCEQNLNHDAMYWYRQDPGQGLRLIYYSQIVNDFQKGDIAEGYSVSREKKESFPLTVTSAQKNPTAFYLCASSNRISTDTQYFGPGTRLTVL.

CDR3 in DNA: TGTGCCACCAGTGACCCCGGACTTGTGAACACCGGGGAGCTGTTTTTT. Its protein is CATSDPGLVNTGELFF. The V and J genes are TRBV24-1 and TRBJ2-2, with D perhaps TRBD2 (5 bases). Trimming took 4 bases from V and 1 from J, leaving 12 bases between them. CDR3 size: 16 residues. Germline V gene sequence: CDR1 KGHDR, CDR2 SFDVKD.

The CDR3 reads CAISRTGDNQPQHF. CDR3 bases: TGTGCCATCAGCAGGACAGGGGACAATCAGCCCCAGCATTTT. The chain employs TRBV10-3 and TRBJ1-5; 9 bases line up with TRBD1. Germline V gene sequence: CDR1 ENHRY, CDR2 SYGVKD. The CDR3 contains 14 residues. V was clipped by 6 bases and J by 3 bases; unmatched bases: 3.

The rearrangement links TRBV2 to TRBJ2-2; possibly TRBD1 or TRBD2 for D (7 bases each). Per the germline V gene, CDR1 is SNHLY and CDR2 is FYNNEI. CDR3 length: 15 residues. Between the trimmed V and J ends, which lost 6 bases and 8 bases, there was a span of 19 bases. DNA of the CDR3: TGTGCCAGCAGAGGACTAGGGACAGCCGGAGGGGAGCTGTTTTTT. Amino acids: CASRGLGTAGGELFF.

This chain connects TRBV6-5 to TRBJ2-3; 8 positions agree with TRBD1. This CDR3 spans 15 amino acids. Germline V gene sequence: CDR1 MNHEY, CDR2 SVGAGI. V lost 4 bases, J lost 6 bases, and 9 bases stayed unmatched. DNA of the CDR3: TGTGCCAGCAGTTCCCGGGACAGGCAAGGGGATACGCAGTATTTT. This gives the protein CASSSRDRQGDTQYF.

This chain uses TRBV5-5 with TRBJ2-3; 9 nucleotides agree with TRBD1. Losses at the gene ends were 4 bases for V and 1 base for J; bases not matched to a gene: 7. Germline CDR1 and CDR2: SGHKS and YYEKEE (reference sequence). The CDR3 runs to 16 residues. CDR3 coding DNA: TGTGCCAGCAGCAACGGACAGGGGTGGGGCACAGATACGCAGTATTTT. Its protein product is CASSNGQGWGTDTQYF.

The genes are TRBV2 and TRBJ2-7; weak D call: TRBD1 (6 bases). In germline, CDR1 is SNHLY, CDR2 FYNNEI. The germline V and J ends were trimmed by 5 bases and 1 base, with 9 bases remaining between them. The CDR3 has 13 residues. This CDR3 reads CASSYRVSYEQYF. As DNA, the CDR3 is TGTGCCAGCAGTTACAGGGTTTCCTACGAGCAGTACTTC.

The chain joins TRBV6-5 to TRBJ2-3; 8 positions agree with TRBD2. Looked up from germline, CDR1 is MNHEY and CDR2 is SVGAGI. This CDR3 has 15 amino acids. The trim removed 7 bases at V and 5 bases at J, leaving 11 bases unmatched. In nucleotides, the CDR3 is TGTGCCAGCACTGTGACGGGAGGGCTAGGAGATACGCAGTATTTT. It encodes CASTVTGGLGDTQYF.

CDR3 sequence: CASSQDRTSGRMTDTQYF. The CDR3 DNA reads as TGTGCCAGCAGCCAAGATCGGACTAGCGGGAGGATGACAGATACGCAGTATTTT. The gene calls are TRBV4-2 and TRBJ2-3; 14 bases map to TRBD2. This CDR3 is 18 amino acids long. V lost 0 bases, J lost 3 bases, and 5 bases stayed unmatched. The germline V gene encodes CDR1 LGHNA and CDR2 YNFKEQ.

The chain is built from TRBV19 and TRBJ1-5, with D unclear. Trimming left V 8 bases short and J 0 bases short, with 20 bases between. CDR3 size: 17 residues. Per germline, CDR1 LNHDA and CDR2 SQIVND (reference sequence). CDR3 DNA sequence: TGTGCCAGTCTAGGACGGCGGGTTGGAGATAGCAATCAGCCCCAGCATTTT. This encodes CASLGRRVGDSNQPQHF.

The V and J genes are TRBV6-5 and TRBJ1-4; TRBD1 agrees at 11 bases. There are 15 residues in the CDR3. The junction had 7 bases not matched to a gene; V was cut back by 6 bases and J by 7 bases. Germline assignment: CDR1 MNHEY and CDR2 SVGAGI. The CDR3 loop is CASSDRGQGGEKLFF. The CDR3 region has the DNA TGTGCCAGCAGCGACAGGGGACAGGGGGGTGAAAAACTGTTTTTT.

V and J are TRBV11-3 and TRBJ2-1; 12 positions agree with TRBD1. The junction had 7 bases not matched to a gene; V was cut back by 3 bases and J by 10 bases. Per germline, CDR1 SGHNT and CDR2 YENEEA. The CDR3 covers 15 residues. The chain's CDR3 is CASSFGTGGALEQFF. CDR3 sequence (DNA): TGTGCCAGCAGCTTTGGGACAGGGGGCGCGTTGGAGCAGTTCTTC.

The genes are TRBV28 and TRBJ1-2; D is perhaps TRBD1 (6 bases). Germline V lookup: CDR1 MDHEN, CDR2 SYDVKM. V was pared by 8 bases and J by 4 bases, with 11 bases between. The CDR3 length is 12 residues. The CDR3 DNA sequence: TGTGCCAGCGGACAGCGGGGCTATGGCTACACCTTC. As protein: CASGQRGYGYTF.

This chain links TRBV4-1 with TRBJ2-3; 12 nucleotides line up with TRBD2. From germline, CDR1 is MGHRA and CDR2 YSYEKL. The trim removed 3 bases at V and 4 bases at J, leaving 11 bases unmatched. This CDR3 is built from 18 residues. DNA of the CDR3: TGCGCCAGCAGCCACGACGGGAGACTAGCGGGAGTTCCAGATACGCAGTATTTT. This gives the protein CASSHDGRLAGVPDTQYF.

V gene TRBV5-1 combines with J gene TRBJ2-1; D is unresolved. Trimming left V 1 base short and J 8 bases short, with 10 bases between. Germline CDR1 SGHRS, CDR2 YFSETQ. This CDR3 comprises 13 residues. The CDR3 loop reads CASSLIYRDEQFF. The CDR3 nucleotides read TGCGCCAGCAGCTTGATATATAGGGATGAGCAGTTCTTC.

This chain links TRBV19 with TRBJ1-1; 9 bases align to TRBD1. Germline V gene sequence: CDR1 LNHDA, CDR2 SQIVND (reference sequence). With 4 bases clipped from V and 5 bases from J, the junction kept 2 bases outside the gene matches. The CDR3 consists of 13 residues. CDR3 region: CASSNRGRTEAFF. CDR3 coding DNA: TGTGCCAGTAGTAACAGGGGGCGGACTGAAGCTTTCTTT. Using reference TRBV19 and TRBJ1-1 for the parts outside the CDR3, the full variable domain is DGGITQSPKYLFRKEGQNVTLSCEQNLNHDAMYWYRQDPGQGLRLIYYSQIVNDFQKGDIAEGYSVSREKKESFPLTVTSAQKNPTAFYLCASSNRGRTEAFFGQGTRLTVV.

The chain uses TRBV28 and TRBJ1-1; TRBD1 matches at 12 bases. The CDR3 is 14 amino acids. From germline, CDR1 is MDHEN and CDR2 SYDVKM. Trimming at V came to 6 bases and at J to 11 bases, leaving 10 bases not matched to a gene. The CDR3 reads CASRPTGQGAHAFF. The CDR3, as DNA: TGTGCCAGCAGACCGACGGGACAGGGGGCGCATGCTTTCTTT. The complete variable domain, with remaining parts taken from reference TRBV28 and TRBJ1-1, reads DVKVTQSSRYLVKRTGEKVFLECVQDMDHENMFWYRQDPGLGLRLIYFSYDVKMKEKGDIPEGYSVSREKKERFSLILESASTNQTSMYLCASRPTGQGAHAFFGQGTRLTVV.

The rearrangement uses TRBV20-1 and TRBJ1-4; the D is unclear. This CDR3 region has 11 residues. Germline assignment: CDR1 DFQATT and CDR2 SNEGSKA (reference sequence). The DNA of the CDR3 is TGCAGCCTCTGGGGAGGGGAAAAACTGTTTTTT. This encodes CSLWGGEKLFF.

CDR3 amino acids: CASSLAVRPNPNTEAFF. The CDR3, as DNA: TGTGCCAGCAGCTTAGCGGTGCGGCCAAACCCGAACACTGAAGCTTTCTTT. The rearrangement links TRBV7-2 to TRBJ1-1, with D unclear. CDR3 length: 17 residues. Trimming removed 0 bases at V and 1 base at J, with 15 bases between. Germline CDR1 and CDR2: SGHTA and FQGNSA.

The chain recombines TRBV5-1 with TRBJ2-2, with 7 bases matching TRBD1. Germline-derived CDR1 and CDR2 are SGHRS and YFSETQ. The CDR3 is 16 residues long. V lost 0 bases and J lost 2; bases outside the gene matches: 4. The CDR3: CASSLAGTANTGELFF. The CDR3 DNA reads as TGCGCCAGCAGCTTGGCGGGGACAGCTAACACCGGGGAGCTGTTTTTT. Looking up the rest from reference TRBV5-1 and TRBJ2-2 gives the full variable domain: KAGVTQTPRYLIKTRGQQVTLSCSPISGHRSVSWYQQTPGQGLQFLFEYFSETQRNKGNFPGRFSGRQFSNSRSEMNVSTLELGDSALYLCASSLAGTANTGELFFGEGSRLTVL.

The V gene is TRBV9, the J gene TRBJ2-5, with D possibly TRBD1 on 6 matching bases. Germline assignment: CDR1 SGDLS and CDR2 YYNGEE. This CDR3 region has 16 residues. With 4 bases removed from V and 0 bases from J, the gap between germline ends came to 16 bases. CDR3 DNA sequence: TGTGCCAGCAGCCCTCAAATGTGGACAGACCAAGAGACCCAGTACTTC. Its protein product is CASSPQMWTDQETQYF.

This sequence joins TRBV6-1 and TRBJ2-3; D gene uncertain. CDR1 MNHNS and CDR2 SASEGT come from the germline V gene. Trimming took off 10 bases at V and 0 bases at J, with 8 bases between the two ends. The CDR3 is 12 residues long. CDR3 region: CAISTSTDTQYF. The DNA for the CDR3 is TGTGCCATTTCGACTAGCACAGATACGCAGTATTTT.

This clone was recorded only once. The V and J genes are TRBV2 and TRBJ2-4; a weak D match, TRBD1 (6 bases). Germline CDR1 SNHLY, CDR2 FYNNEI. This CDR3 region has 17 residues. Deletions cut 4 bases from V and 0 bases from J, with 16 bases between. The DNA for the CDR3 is TGTGCCAGCAGTGCAGAAGGACAGCTACTAGCCAAAAACATTCAGTACTTC. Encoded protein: CASSAEGQLLAKNIQYF.